The rows below give T cell receptor beta chains drawn from one sample of a study of blood T cells in healthy people across ages. TCRdb independently ran MiXCR on the 5' RACE reads; one entry per CDR3 protein. In the table there are about 580,000 distinct CDR3 sequences, around 48% of which are singletons. Material: blood. The receptors derive from a man aged 80 or over in good health. CDR3s include the opening cysteine and the closing phenylalanine or tryptophan. The D gene is left open where the match is weak. The listing skips clone size in some rows; elsewhere it reads once, few, many or a size class.

V: TRBV12-3/TRBV12-4
D: TRBD1
size: NA
J: TRBJ1-4
DNA: TGTGCCAGCCGGGACAGGGCCCGAGAAAAACTGTTTTTT
CDR3: CASRDRAREKLFF

V: TRBV7-9
D: NA
size: many
J: TRBJ2-1
DNA: TGTGCCAGCAGCCTCGTAGGGGGGAGCTCCTACAATGAGCAGTTCTTC
CDR3: CASSLVGGSSYNEQFF

V: TRBV4-1
D: TRBD2
size: many
J: TRBJ2-3
DNA: TGCGCCAGCAGATGGACTAGCGGGTCTGATACGCAGTATTTT
CDR3: CASRWTSGSDTQYF

V: TRBV5-1
D: NA
size: few
J: TRBJ2-2
DNA: TGCGCCAGCAGCTTTAGTCGACAAAACACCGGGGAGCTGTTTTTT
CDR3: CASSFSRQNTGELFF

V: TRBV7-2
D: TRBD1
size: once
J: TRBJ2-1
DNA: TGTGCCAACAGCTCAAGGCCGGGACAGGGGGCGATCGAGCAGTTCTTC
CDR3: CANSSRPGQGAIEQFF

V: TRBV20-1
D: TRBD2
size: NA
J: TRBJ2-3
DNA: TGCAGTGCTAGAGGCGGGACTAGCGGGGGGATCACAGATACGCAGTATTTT
CDR3: CSARGGTSGGITDTQYF

V: TRBV7-7
D: TRBD2
size: NA
J: TRBJ2-7
DNA: TGTGCTAGCAGCTTAGCGGGGGGCGACAATGAGCAGTACTTC
CDR3: CASSLAGGDNEQYF

V: TRBV9
D: TRBD1
size: NA
J: TRBJ2-5
DNA: TGTGCCAGCAGCGTCTCTACGGACAGGACAGAGACCCAGTACTTC
CDR3: CASSVSTDRTETQYF

V: TRBV27
D: NA
size: few
J: TRBJ1-4
DNA: TGTGCCAGCAGTTTAATAGGGAATGAAAAACTGTTTTTT
CDR3: CASSLIGNEKLFF

V: TRBV5-6
D: NA
size: NA
J: TRBJ2-7
DNA: TGTGCCAGCAGCTTTTCCCGCTACGAGCAGTACTTC
CDR3: CASSFSRYEQYF

V: TRBV11-3
D: NA
size: few
J: TRBJ2-1
DNA: TGTGCCAGCAGCAGCGCCAACAATGAGCAGTTCTTC
CDR3: CASSSANNEQFF

V: TRBV20-1
D: NA
size: NA
J: TRBJ2-1
DNA: TGCAGTGCTCCCCGGCTTGACGGCAATGAGCAGTTCTTC
CDR3: CSAPRLDGNEQFF

V: TRBV4-2
D: TRBD2
size: NA
J: TRBJ2-1
DNA: TGTGCCAGCAGCCCCATAGGGCTGGCCGGGAGGGCCGCTGAGCAGTTCTTC
CDR3: CASSPIGLAGRAAEQFF

V: TRBV29-1
D: NA
size: NA
J: TRBJ1-4
DNA: TGCAGCGTTGGAGAAGGGCCCAATGAAAAACTGTTTTTT
CDR3: CSVGEGPNEKLFF

V: TRBV25-1
D: NA
size: NA
J: TRBJ2-3
DNA: TGTGCCAGCAAAGGTGGGACGCACACAGATACGCAGTATTTT
CDR3: CASKGGTHTDTQYF

V: TRBV29-1
D: TRBD1
size: NA
J: TRBJ2-5
DNA: TGCAGCGCCCGGACAGGGGGGCGTGAGCAGTACTTC
CDR3: CSARTGGREQYF

V: TRBV4-1
D: TRBD1
size: NA
J: TRBJ1-2
DNA: TGCGCCAGCAGCCAAGACAGGGGGCGAAGCTATGGCTACACCTTC
CDR3: CASSQDRGRSYGYTF

V: TRBV4-1
D: NA
size: few
J: TRBJ2-7
DNA: TGCGCCAGCAGCCACTCCCCGGGACCGAGCTACGAGCAGTACTTC
CDR3: CASSHSPGPSYEQYF

V: TRBV11-1
D: TRBD2
size: few
J: TRBJ2-5
DNA: TGTGCCAGCAGCACCGGACTAGCGGTTGGAGAGACCCAGTACTTC
CDR3: CASSTGLAVGETQYF

V: TRBV11-1
D: NA
size: NA
J: TRBJ2-5
DNA: TGTGCCAGCAGCTTAGTAATGGAGACCCAGTACTTC
CDR3: CASSLVMETQYF

V: TRBV7-2
D: TRBD2
size: NA
J: TRBJ2-2
DNA: TGTGCCAGCACCCTAACCCGGACTAGCGCCATCGCCGGGGAGCTGTTTTTT
CDR3: CASTLTRTSAIAGELFF

V: TRBV5-1
D: TRBD2
size: NA
J: TRBJ2-3
DNA: TGCGCCAGCAGCAAGGGACTAGCGGGAGGCCGATCTGACACAGATACGCAGTATTTT
CDR3: CASSKGLAGGRSDTDTQYF

V: TRBV12-3/TRBV12-4
D: NA
size: few
J: TRBJ2-1
DNA: TGTGCCAGCAGTTTAACCCCTGTAGCAAAGCAGTTCTTC
CDR3: CASSLTPVAKQFF

V: TRBV6-6
D: NA
size: NA
J: TRBJ2-7
DNA: TGTGCCAGCAGCCCATTGGGGGGGGGCAACCACGAGCAGTACTTC
CDR3: CASSPLGGGNHEQYF

V: TRBV24-1
D: TRBD2
size: NA
J: TRBJ2-1
DNA: TGTGCCACCAGTGACGCCGGGACTAGCGGAGACAATGAGCAGTTCTTC
CDR3: CATSDAGTSGDNEQFF

V: TRBV12-3/TRBV12-4
D: TRBD1
size: NA
J: TRBJ2-3
DNA: TGTGCCAGCAAATTTACAGGGGCAGATACGCAGTATTTT
CDR3: CASKFTGADTQYF

V: TRBV7-8
D: NA
size: NA
J: TRBJ2-5
DNA: TGTGCCAGCAGCTTAGACCCCGCGAACAGGGATCAAGAGACCCAGTACTTC
CDR3: CASSLDPANRDQETQYF

V: TRBV30
D: TRBD2
size: few
J: TRBJ2-4
DNA: TGTGCCTCCGGGACTAGCGGAAACATTCAGTACTTC
CDR3: CASGTSGNIQYF

V: TRBV7-2
D: TRBD2
size: NA
J: TRBJ2-7
DNA: TGTGCCAGCAGCCCGACTAGCGGGCCTTACGAGCAGTACTTC
CDR3: CASSPTSGPYEQYF

V: TRBV12-3/TRBV12-4
D: NA
size: NA
J: TRBJ2-1
DNA: TGTGCCAGCAGTTTAGGAGGGGGGGAGTTCTTC
CDR3: CASSLGGGEFF

V: TRBV7-2
D: NA
size: NA
J: TRBJ1-5
DNA: TGTGCCAGCAGCTCAGGTGGCCAGCCCCAGCATTTT
CDR3: CASSSGGQPQHF

V: TRBV5-1
D: NA
size: NA
J: TRBJ1-1
DNA: TGCGCCAGCAGCTTCCAGGGGAGCACTGAAGCTTTCTTT
CDR3: CASSFQGSTEAFF

V: TRBV2
D: NA
size: few
J: TRBJ2-1
DNA: TGTGCCAGCAGCGTAGAATTTGTCGGCAATGAGCAGTTCTTC
CDR3: CASSVEFVGNEQFF

V: TRBV5-1
D: NA
size: many
J: TRBJ2-1
DNA: TGCGCCAGCAGCTTGGAAGGCCAGAGTATTTTGGATGAGCAGTTCTTC
CDR3: CASSLEGQSILDEQFF

V: TRBV10-3
D: NA
size: NA
J: TRBJ2-2
DNA: TGTGCCATCAGGGAGCCCCTCGGGGAGCTGTTTTTT
CDR3: CAIREPLGELFF

V: TRBV24-1
D: TRBD1
size: few
J: TRBJ2-3
DNA: TGTGCCACCAGTGAGCCGGGACAGGGGGCAGATACGCAGTATTTT
CDR3: CATSEPGQGADTQYF

V: TRBV4-2
D: TRBD2
size: NA
J: TRBJ2-1
DNA: TGTGCCAGCAGCCAAGGCGCGGGAGGGTCCTACAATGAGCAGGTCTTC
CDR3: CASSQGAGGSYNEQVF

V: TRBV27
D: NA
size: few
J: TRBJ1-2
DNA: TGTGCCAGCAGTCTCGACAGAAGTGGCTATGGCTACACCTTC
CDR3: CASSLDRSGYGYTF

V: TRBV7-6
D: TRBD1
size: NA
J: TRBJ1-1
DNA: TGTGCCAGCAGCCCTATCCAGGGGGATGTGAACACTGAAGCTTTCTTT
CDR3: CASSPIQGDVNTEAFF

V: TRBV6-5
D: TRBD1
size: NA
J: TRBJ2-1
DNA: TGTGCCAGCAGTTACACAACGACAGGGGTCCTCTACAATGAGCAGTTCTTC
CDR3: CASSYTTTGVLYNEQFF

V: TRBV6-5
D: NA
size: many
J: TRBJ2-7
DNA: TGTGCCAGCAGTTACGTCGCTGGGGGACGGGCCTTAGGGCCAAGCTCCTACGAGCAGTACTTC
CDR3: CASSYVAGGRALGPSSYEQYF

V: TRBV7-9
D: NA
size: many
J: TRBJ2-7
DNA: TGTGCCAGCAGCTTCCTCGGCACAGGGCAGGACGAGCAGTACTTC
CDR3: CASSFLGTGQDEQYF

V: TRBV20-1
D: NA
size: NA
J: TRBJ1-2
DNA: TGCAGTGCTAGAGATGCGGGAAGGAGTACCTATGGCTACACCTTC
CDR3: CSARDAGRSTYGYTF

V: TRBV30
D: TRBD2
size: NA
J: TRBJ2-5
DNA: TGTGCCTGGAGTTGGGGACTAGGCGAGACCCAGTACTTC
CDR3: CAWSWGLGETQYF

V: TRBV18
D: TRBD2
size: NA
J: TRBJ2-7
DNA: TGTGCCAGCTCACCGGGACTAGCGGGAGCGAAATTCTACGAGCAGTACTTC
CDR3: CASSPGLAGAKFYEQYF

V: TRBV30
D: NA
size: NA
J: TRBJ1-5
DNA: TGTGCCTGGAGTAAGGAAGTCGTTCAGCCCCAGCATTTT
CDR3: CAWSKEVVQPQHF

V: TRBV14
D: NA
size: NA
J: TRBJ2-1
DNA: TGTGCCAGCAGCCAAGGTTTCTCGAAGCAGTTCTTC
CDR3: CASSQGFSKQFF

V: TRBV7-9
D: NA
size: few
J: TRBJ2-7
DNA: TGTGCCAGCAGCTTACCTAATTACGAGCAGTACTTC
CDR3: CASSLPNYEQYF

V: TRBV6-2/TRBV6-3
D: TRBD2
size: NA
J: TRBJ2-2
DNA: TGTGCCAGCAGTCGTGGACTAGCGGACACCACCGGGGAGCTGTTTTTT
CDR3: CASSRGLADTTGELFF